The rows below give T cell receptor beta chains drawn from one sample of a study of blood T cell repertoires in COVID-19. The table came from immunoSEQ multiplex PCR; TCRdb's copy has only in-frame clones and leaves some out. The data contain about 110,000 clones, 70% to 90% of them seen just once; the ten biggest clones take up 2.1%. The material sequenced was peripheral blood. The receptors derive from a human donor in a cohort sampled during active COVID-19. Each CDR3 is given with its conserved first and last residue. A D gene is named only where the DNA matches it firmly. For some rows the clone size is stated as once, few or many, or as a class when expanded; others skip it.

abundance	d_gene	j_gene	v_gene	CDR3nt	CDR3aa
-	TRBD1	TRBJ2-7	TRBV5-5	TGTGCCAGCAGCTTTGGACAGGGGGTCCACGAGCAGTACTTC	CASSFGQGVHEQYF
-	-	TRBJ2-7	TRBV6-5	TGTGCCAGCACTACAATTGGGGAGCAATCGATCTTC	CASTTIGEQSIF
-	TRBD2	TRBJ2-5	TRBV2	TGTGCCAGTACCAGGGGTGGACTAGCGGGGAAAGAGACCCAGTACTTC	CASTRGGLAGKETQYF
-	-	TRBJ2-3	TRBV11-1	TGTGCCAGCAGCTCACAAACCGGGAGTGATACGCAGTATTTT	CASSSQTGSDTQYF
-	-	TRBJ2-2	TRBV5-1	TGCGCCAGCAGCTTGGTACTAAATGGCGGGGAGCTGTTTTTT	CASSLVLNGGELFF
-	TRBD2	TRBJ2-7	TRBV5-1	TGCGCCAGCAGCCGTGACGGGACTAGCGGGAGCTACGAGCAGTACTTC	CASSRDGTSGSYEQYF
-	TRBD1	TRBJ2-1	TRBV5-5	TGTGCCAGCAGCCTGGGGACAGGGACTTTCAATGAGCAGTTCTTC	CASSLGTGTFNEQFF
-	-	TRBJ2-7	TRBV30	TGTGCCTGGAGAGAGGCGCCGGCGCTCTCCTACGAGCAGTACTTC	CAWREAPALSYEQYF
once	TRBD1	TRBJ2-1	TRBV18	TGTGCCAGCTCACCCGGACAGGGGTGGTTCAATGAGCAGTTCTTC	CASSPGQGWFNEQFF
once	-	TRBJ1-2	TRBV27	TGTGCCAGCAGTTTGAGGGTCAACCAGGGGAGCTATGGCTACACCTTC	CASSLRVNQGSYGYTF
-	-	TRBJ1-5	TRBV7-2	TGTGCCAGCAGCTTAGGGCGGGATAGACCCCAGCATTTT	CASSLGRDRPQHF
many	TRBD1	TRBJ1-1	TRBV5-1	TGCGCCAGCACCTCTCTACAGGGGGACACTGAAGCTTTCTTT	CASTSLQGDTEAFF
-	TRBD1	TRBJ2-1	TRBV7-3	TGTGCCAGCAGTCTAGGTCCGGGACAGGGGGCGAATGAGCAGTTCTTC	CASSLGPGQGANEQFF
-	-	TRBJ2-3	TRBV29-1	TGCAGCGTTGAAGGGATCAGGGGGGAGCCAGATACGCAGTATTTT	CSVEGIRGEPDTQYF
-	-	TRBJ2-1	TRBV6-6	TGTGCCAGCAGAATACAGGGTCAGAGTGAGCAGTTCTTC	CASRIQGQSEQFF
-	TRBD1	TRBJ1-1	TRBV6-5	TGTGCCAGCAGTAGGACAGGGAATATGAACACTGAAGCTTTCTTT	CASSRTGNMNTEAFF
-	-	TRBJ1-6	TRBV27	TGTGCCAGCAGCAGTACTCCCTCAATTCGGGCCCTCCACTTT	CASSSTPSIRALHF
-	-	TRBJ1-2	TRBV27	TGTGCCAGCAGGACTGGTGCTAACTATGGCTACACCTTC	CASRTGANYGYTF
-	TRBD2	TRBJ2-5	TRBV6-2/TRBV6-3	TGTGCCAGCAGTAACGAAGCGGGGGGACCCCAAGAGACCCAGTACTTC	CASSNEAGGPQETQYF
-	-	TRBJ2-7	TRBV5-1	TGCGCCAGCAGCGAGGGCCCTTCCTACGAGCAGTACTTC	CASSEGPSYEQYF
-	TRBD1	TRBJ2-2	TRBV7-7	TGTGCTAGCAGCGCAACAGGGGGCGCCTCCGGGGAGCTGTTTTTT	CASSATGGASGELFF
-	-	TRBJ2-5	TRBV30	TGTGCCTTTGAAGGTAGCGGACGCGGGGCCCAGTACTTC	CAFEGSGRGAQYF
-	TRBD1	TRBJ1-2	TRBV28	TGTGCCAGCAGGCCCGGGACAGGGGGAGGGTCCTACTATGGCTACACCTTC	CASRPGTGGGSYYGYTF
-	-	TRBJ2-7	TRBV6-6	TGTGCCAGCAGTTACGTCACGGACAGACCCGATTCGCAGCAGTACTTC	CASSYVTDRPDSQQYF
-	TRBD2	TRBJ2-7	TRBV27	TGTGCCAGCAGTTTCCTCAGGGGAGCGGGAGTCCACGAGCAGTACTTC	CASSFLRGAGVHEQYF
-	TRBD1	TRBJ1-1	TRBV5-1	TGCGCCAGCAGCGACAGCGGACAGGTGGACACTGAAGCTTTCTTT	CASSDSGQVDTEAFF
few	-	TRBJ2-6	TRBV28	TGTGCCAGCAGTTTCGGGTCACCCTCTGGGGCCAACGTCCTGACTTTC	CASSFGSPSGANVLTF
-	-	TRBJ1-3	TRBV6-6	TGTGCCAGCAGGCCGCAGGGGTCTCTAGCCGGAAACACCATATATTTT	CASRPQGSLAGNTIYF
-	-	TRBJ2-7	TRBV3-1/TRBV3-2	TGTGCCAGCAGCCAAGACGGTAGTACCTACGAGCAGTACTTC	CASSQDGSTYEQYF
-	-	TRBJ1-2	TRBV10-3	TGTGCCACGACGGAGAGGCATACCAACTATGGCTACACCTTC	CATTERHTNYGYTF
-	TRBD2	TRBJ2-1	TRBV20-1	TGCAGTGCTAGTCCCCTAGCGGGATCCAACTCCTACAATGAGCAGTTCTTC	CSASPLAGSNSYNEQFF
-	-	TRBJ1-1	TRBV15	TGTGCCACCAGCAGTCGGTCCGCGGGGCGGTGGGCTTTCTTT	CATSSRSAGRWAFF
-	TRBD1	TRBJ2-7	TRBV4-3	TGCGCCAGCAGCCCGGACAGGTCGGGCTCCTACGAGCAGTACTTC	CASSPDRSGSYEQYF
-	-	TRBJ1-6	TRBV28	TGTGCCAGCGGGGGGGGAGGGTATAATTCACCCCTCCACTTT	CASGGGGYNSPLHF
-	-	TRBJ2-7	TRBV3-1/TRBV3-2	TGTGCCAGCAGCTTGGGGGGAGAGCAGTACTTC	CASSLGGEQYF
-	TRBD2	TRBJ2-7	TRBV3-1/TRBV3-2	TGTGCCAGCAGCCGGGACGTAGCGGGAGGAACAACAGAGCAGTACTTC	CASSRDVAGGTTEQYF
-	-	TRBJ2-7	TRBV30	TGTGCCTGGACTAAGACAGACGAGCAGTACTTC	CAWTKTDEQYF
few	-	TRBJ1-2	TRBV7-9	TGTGCCAGCAGCCAGACAGGTTTACCCAACTATGGCTACACCTTC	CASSQTGLPNYGYTF
-	TRBD1	TRBJ1-2	TRBV28	TGTGCCAGCAGGTCCGGGACAGCCTATGGCTACACCTTC	CASRSGTAYGYTF
-	TRBD2	TRBJ2-3	TRBV19	TGTGCCAGTAGTATATGGGTGGCGGGGGGGAGCACAGATACGCAGTATTTT	CASSIWVAGGSTDTQYF
-	-	TRBJ2-5	TRBV3-1/TRBV3-2	TGTGCCAGCAGCGACGCCGGGGAGACCCAGTACTTC	CASSDAGETQYF
-	-	TRBJ1-1	TRBV19	TGTGCCAGTAAAGGGACTGTTGACAGTGCTGAAGCTTTCTTT	CASKGTVDSAEAFF
-	-	TRBJ2-5	TRBV4-3	TGCGCCAGCAGCCAAGATAAGGGAGTCGGAGGATATGAGACCCAGTACTTC	CASSQDKGVGGYETQYF
-	TRBD1	TRBJ1-1	TRBV18	TGTGCCAGCTCACCGAACAGGGGGCCCCCCACAAACACTGAAGCTTTCTTT	CASSPNRGPPTNTEAFF
-	-	TRBJ1-5	TRBV10-3	TGTGCCATCAGTGAGTCGCCAGATCAGCCCCAGCATTTT	CAISESPDQPQHF
-	TRBD1	TRBJ2-7	TRBV9	TGTGCCAGCAGCACCCAACAGGGGGAACCCCCATACGAGCAGTACTTC	CASSTQQGEPPYEQYF
-	TRBD1	TRBJ2-7	TRBV27	TGTGCCAGCAGTTCAGGACAGGGATACGAGCAGTACTTC	CASSSGQGYEQYF
-	-	TRBJ2-3	TRBV30	TGTGCCTGGAGACAGGCGAGCACAGATACGCAGTATTTT	CAWRQASTDTQYF
-	TRBD2	TRBJ2-1	TRBV7-2	TGTGCCAGCAGCTTACAGCGGGGGAATTACAATGAGCAGTTCTTC	CASSLQRGNYNEQFF
few	TRBD2	TRBJ2-7	TRBV3-1/TRBV3-2	TGTGCCAGCAGCCCCCTAGCGGGAAACTCCTACGAGCAGTACTTC	CASSPLAGNSYEQYF
-	-	TRBJ1-5	TRBV15	TGTGCCACCAGCAGGCCGGGACAAGGGAATAGCAATCAGCCCCAGCATTTT	CATSRPGQGNSNQPQHF
-	TRBD1	TRBJ1-1	TRBV5-1	TGCGCCAGCAGCACGGGACAGGGCGGAAGCACCGAAGCTTTCTTT	CASSTGQGGSTEAFF
-	TRBD1	TRBJ2-5	TRBV7-2	TGTGCCAGCAGCCCGACAGGGGCCGCAATAGAGACCCAGTACTTC	CASSPTGAAIETQYF
-	TRBD1	TRBJ2-3	TRBV28	TGTGCCAGCACGGGACAGCCCACAGATACGCAGTATTTT	CASTGQPTDTQYF
-	-	TRBJ1-1	TRBV5-1	TGCGCCAGCAGCTTTACGGGGAACACTGAAGCTTTCTTT	CASSFTGNTEAFF